This entry is about one TCR beta chain. CDR1 SGHDT and CDR2 YYEEEE come from the germline V gene. Between the trimmed V and J ends, which lost 4 bases and 1 base, there was a span of 26 bases. The CDR3 is 19 residues long. The data belong to a study of T cells after yellow fever vaccination. Using its own MiXCR run on the 5' RACE reads, TCRdb lists one record per CDR3 protein. The sample records approximately 340,000 distinct CDR3 sequences, 8.5% to 10% being singletons. The sequence derives from a man between 18 and 29 years old who received the YFV17D yellow fever vaccine. The sequencing here drew on PBMCs, taken on the day of the first yellow fever vaccination. V and J are TRBV5-6 and TRBJ1-1; TRBD1 is a possible D gene (5 bases). CDR3 loop: CASSRIQRSGRGTNTEAFF. DNA of the CDR3: TGTGCCAGCAGCCGTATCCAGCGGTCGGGTAGGGGTACGAACACTGAAGCTTTCTTT.